The clone carrying this TCR beta chain came up once. The target antigen is unknown. These data are taken from a study of glioma-infiltrating T cells after dendritic cell vaccination. The PCR used 60 V beta and 13 J beta primers. The protocol was immunoSEQ multiplex PCR, while the TCRdb copy is restricted to in-frame clones and leaves out a portion. The table has some 78,000 clones, 85% seen once. Time point reported: after dendritic cell vaccination, including at tumor progression/relapse. Isocitrate dehydrogenase mutation was absent in all glioblastoma patients. PBMC were collected before vaccination, two weeks after the third vaccination, and at progression. General study results and limits: Higher TCR clonality did not directly relate to longer survival.

The germline V gene encodes CDR1 LNHDA and CDR2 SQIVND (reference sequence). This CDR3 spans 15 amino acids. With 3 bases removed from V and 1 base from J, the gap between germline ends came to 12 bases. This material consisted of blood, taken after dendritic cell vaccination. J is TRBJ1-2 and V is TRBV19; no clear D gene. The origin of this receptor is a human donor with glioblastoma. The DNA for the CDR3 is TGTGCCAGTAGTATTAAGGTCCACAGTAACTATGGCTACACCTTC. It translates to CASSIKVHSNYGYTF.